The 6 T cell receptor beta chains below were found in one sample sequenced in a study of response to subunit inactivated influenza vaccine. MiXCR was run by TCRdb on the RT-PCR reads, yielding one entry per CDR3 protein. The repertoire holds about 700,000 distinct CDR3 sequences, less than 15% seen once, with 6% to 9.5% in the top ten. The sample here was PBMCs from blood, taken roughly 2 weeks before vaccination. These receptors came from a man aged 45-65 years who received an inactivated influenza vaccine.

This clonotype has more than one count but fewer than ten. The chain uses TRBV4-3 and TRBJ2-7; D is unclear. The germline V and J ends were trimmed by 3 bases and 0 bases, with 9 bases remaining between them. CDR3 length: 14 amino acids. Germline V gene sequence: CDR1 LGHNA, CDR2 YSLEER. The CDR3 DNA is TGCGCCAGCAGCCAGAGAGTGGGCTCCTACGAGCAGTACTTC. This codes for CASSQRVGSYEQYF.

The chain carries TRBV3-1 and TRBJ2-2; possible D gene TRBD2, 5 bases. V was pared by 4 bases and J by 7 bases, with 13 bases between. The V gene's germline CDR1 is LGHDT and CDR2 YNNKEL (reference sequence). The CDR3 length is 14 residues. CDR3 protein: CASSRPGVGGELFF. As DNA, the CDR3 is TGTGCCAGCAGCCGTCCCGGGGTCGGCGGGGAGCTGTTTTTT.

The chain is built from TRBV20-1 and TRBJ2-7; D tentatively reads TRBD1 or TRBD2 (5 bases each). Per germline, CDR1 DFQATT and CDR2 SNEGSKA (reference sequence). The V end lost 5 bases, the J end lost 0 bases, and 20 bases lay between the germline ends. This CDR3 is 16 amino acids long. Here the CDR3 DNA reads TGCAGTGCTGGGGGTACAACGGGGCGAAGCTCCTACGAGCAGTACTTC. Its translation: CSAGGTTGRSSYEQYF.

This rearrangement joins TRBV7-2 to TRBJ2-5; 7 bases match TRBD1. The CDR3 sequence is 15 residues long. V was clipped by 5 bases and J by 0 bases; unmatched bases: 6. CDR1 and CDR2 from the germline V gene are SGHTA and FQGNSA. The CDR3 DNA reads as TGTGCCAGCAGCAGGGACAGTTTTTACCAAGAGACCCAGTACTTC. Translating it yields CASSRDSFYQETQYF.

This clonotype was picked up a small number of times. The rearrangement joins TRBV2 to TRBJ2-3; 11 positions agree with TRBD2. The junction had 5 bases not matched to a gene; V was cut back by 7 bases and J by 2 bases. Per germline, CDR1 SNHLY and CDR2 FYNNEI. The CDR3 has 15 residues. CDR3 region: CASKPGLADTDTQYF. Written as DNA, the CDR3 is TGTGCCAGCAAACCGGGACTAGCGGACACAGATACGCAGTATTTT.

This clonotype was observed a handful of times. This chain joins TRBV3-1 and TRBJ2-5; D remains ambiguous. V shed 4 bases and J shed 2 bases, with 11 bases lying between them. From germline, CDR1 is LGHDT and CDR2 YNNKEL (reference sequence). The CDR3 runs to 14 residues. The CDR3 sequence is CASSPPVRQETQYF. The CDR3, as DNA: TGTGCCAGCAGCCCCCCCGTGCGGCAAGAGACCCAGTACTTC.